This T cell receptor (beta chain) comes out of a study of spatial heterogeneity in lung cancer. Study background: The average count in raw reads for each unique TCR and UMI combination exceeded nine appearances.

With 0 bases removed from V and 7 bases from J, the gap between germline ends came to 9 bases. CDR3 length: 13 residues. Each TCR cDNA molecule carried a unique molecular identifier. TCRdb reanalysed the 5' RACE reads using MiXCR and keeps one entry per CDR3 protein. The repertoire holds about 23,000 distinct CDR3 sequences, with about 4.3% as singletons. This clonotype has just one count. Regarding time point: sample taken at primary tumor resection. Donors were fewer than 90 untreated early-stage non-small cell lung cancer patients. Unsorted whole RNA samples from tumor, nontumor lung or frozen PBMC were sequenced.

The TCR originated in a male donor with early-stage non-small cell lung cancer. The genes are TRBV12-3 or TRBV12-4 and TRBJ1-1; D is undetermined. The sample consisted of PBMCs, taken at surgery. The CDR3 region has the DNA TGTGCCAGCAGTTTAGCGCTGGCGATTGAAGCTTTCTTT. As protein: CASSLALAIEAFF.